Each of the 5 T cell receptor beta chains below was sequenced from the same sample in a study of cytomegalovirus exposure and HLA in healthy donors. Clones were read by immunoSEQ multiplex PCR, and TCRdb kept only the in-frame ones, dropping some. Of some 170,000 clones in the sample, 86% are singletons; the top ten hold roughly 2.5%. The sample comprised PBMCs. All receptors derive from a man aged 18-30 years in good health and CMV-seropositive.

This clone occurred once. V usage is TRBV7-9 and J usage is TRBJ2-3; D gene unclear. The CDR3 covers 15 residues. V lost 5 bases, J lost 4 bases, and 16 bases lay in between. The V gene's germline CDR1 is SEHNR and CDR2 FQNEAQ (reference sequence). For the CDR3, the DNA is TGTGCCAGCAGCCACCCCGGTGAGTCGGCAGATACGCAGTATTTT. Translated: CASSHPGESADTQYF.

V and J are TRBV6-6 and TRBJ1-5, with TRBD1 identical over 7 bases. CDR3 length equals 14 residues. The germline CDR1 and CDR2 sequences are MNHNY and SVGAGI (reference sequence). V trimming: 5 bases; J trimming: 5 bases; junction bases outside the gene matches: 6. This CDR3 is CASSPPRGDQPQHF. The CDR3 nucleotides are TGTGCCAGCAGTCCCCCCAGGGGGGATCAGCCCCAGCATTTT.

The chain employs TRBV6-5 and TRBJ2-3; perhaps TRBD1 as D (5 bases). Germline CDR1 MNHEY, CDR2 SVGAGI. There are 16 residues in the CDR3. V lost 0 bases and J 6 bases, leaving 16 bases between the germline ends. CDR3 sequence: CASSYSLGRQRDTQYF. The CDR3, as DNA: TGTGCCAGCAGTTACTCGCTGGGGCGGCAACGCGATACGCAGTATTTT.

The chain is built from TRBV10-3 and TRBJ2-1; D may be TRBD2 (5 bases). This CDR3 spans 14 amino acids. Trimming pared 7 bases from V and 1 base from J, leaving 11 bases between. Germline assignment: CDR1 ENHRY and CDR2 SYGVKD. The CDR3 loop is CAITLADSYNEQFF. The CDR3 region has the DNA TGTGCCATCACTCTAGCAGATTCCTACAATGAGCAGTTCTTC.

The rearrangement joins TRBV4-1 to TRBJ2-3; 10 bases match TRBD2. The ends lost 4 bases at V and 1 base at J; junction bases unmatched: 5. This CDR3 has 16 residues. The germline V gene encodes CDR1 MGHRA and CDR2 YSYEKL. The CDR3 reads CASSREGTSGTDTQYF. In DNA form, the CDR3 reads TGCGCCAGCAGCCGGGAGGGGACTAGCGGCACAGATACGCAGTATTTT.